These 8 T cell receptor beta chains came from one sample sequenced in a study of shared clonotypes between healthy human individuals. Measured with immunoSEQ multiplex PCR; TCRdb has only the in-frame clones, and not every one. The sample lists hundreds of thousands of clones; roughly 83% were seen once. Sequencing input: PBMCs. The receptors shown here come from a woman aged 40 to 49 in good health. Some clones in this sample may be carry-over from other donors' samples.

The rearrangement links TRBV6-7 to TRBJ2-7; D perhaps matches TRBD1 (6 bases). TRBV6-7 is recorded as an ORF, its role being uncertain. V dropped 5 bases and J dropped 4 bases, with 9 bases sitting between them. CDR3 length equals 12 residues. Here the CDR3 reads CASSRQVYEQYF. In DNA, the CDR3 is TGTGCCAGCAGTAGACAGGTTTACGAGCAGTACTTC.

The rearrangement joins TRBV11-2 to TRBJ2-7; 7 bases agree with TRBD1. V lost 5 bases, J lost 6 bases, and 1 base stayed unmatched. This CDR3 is built from 11 residues. Per germline, CDR1 SGHAT and CDR2 FQNNGV. CDR3 loop: CASSPGGEQYF. The CDR3 nucleotides read TGTGCCAGCAGCCCAGGGGGCGAGCAGTACTTC.

This clone came up many times. This chain connects TRBV18 to TRBJ2-2, with D maybe TRBD2 (5 bases). CDR3 size: 15 residues. The V and J ends lost 0 bases and 5 bases respectively, with 10 bases between them. CDR1 is KGHSH, CDR2 LQKENI, per germline. The CDR3 region is CASSPPIGGTGELFF. The CDR3 DNA follows: TGTGCCAGCTCACCACCAATTGGAGGAACCGGGGAGCTGTTTTTT. The variable domain in full, with the rest retrieved from reference TRBV18 and TRBJ2-2, is NAGVMQNPRHLVRRRGQEARLRCSPMKGHSHVYWYRQLPEEGLKFMVYLQKENIIDESGMPKERFSAEFPKEGPSILRIQQVVRGDSAAYFCASSPPIGGTGELFFGEGSRLTVL.

In DNA form, the CDR3 reads TGTGCCATCAGCCGAGGACAGGGCCGCACAGATACGCAGTATTTT. This translates into CAISRGQGRTDTQYF. V usage is TRBV10-3 and J usage is TRBJ2-3, with 8 bases identical to TRBD1. The germline V gene has CDR1 ENHRY and CDR2 SYGVKD. The CDR3 is 15 residues long. V shed 6 bases, J shed 1 base, and the junction held 6 bases outside the gene matches.

This clone came up once. This chain joins TRBV28 and TRBJ2-1; D might be TRBD2 (5 bases). This CDR3 is 16 amino acids long. The ends were cut back, 6 bases at V and 5 bases at J, with 20 bases in the middle. CDR1 MDHEN and CDR2 SYDVKM come from the germline V gene. The CDR3 region is CASSPARGILDNEQFF. The CDR3 nucleotides read TGTGCCAGCAGCCCCGCCCGGGGAATTCTTGACAATGAGCAGTTCTTC.

The rearrangement uses TRBV12-2 and TRBJ1-2; the D segment call TRBD1 is taken from the table without a DNA check. TRBV12-2 is noted as a pseudogene. The CDR3 length is 18 residues. CDR3 sequence (DNA): TGTGCAAGTCGCTTAGCTGGGGTTAGGGGGCGCGAACACTATGGCTACACCTTC. Its translation is CASRLAGVRGREHYGYTF.

The gene calls are TRBV14 and TRBJ2-7; D ambiguous. Trimming cost V 0 bases and J 5 bases, with 23 bases left between them. CDR3 length: 18 amino acids. Germline-derived CDR1 and CDR2 are SGHDN and FVKESK. The CDR3 coding sequence is TGTGCCAGCAGCCAAGATCTTGGCGACATCAACTTAAGCCACGAGCAGTACTTC. It specifies CASSQDLGDINLSHEQYF.

V usage is TRBV18 and J usage is TRBJ1-4; 8 bases are shared with TRBD1. The junction had 2 bases not matched to a gene; V was cut back by 8 bases and J by 3 bases. Germline CDR1 is KGHSH and CDR2 is LQKENI. There are 13 residues in the CDR3. The CDR3: CASTGGPNEKLFF. CDR3 DNA sequence: TGTGCCAGCACAGGGGGACCTAATGAAAAACTGTTTTTT.